Relative to its sample, the clone carrying this TCR delta chain is medium-sized. The V and J ends lost 0 bases and 3 bases respectively, with 22 bases between them. CDR3 size: 18 residues. Germline loops: CDR1 GEAIGNYY, CDR2 EKD. TCRdb re-called the reads via CATT. This table holds roughly 1,500 delta-chain clones, over 40% found once. These data are taken from a study of gamma-delta chains in newborns, infants, children. Study at large: Microbial exposure reportedly drives polyclonal innate γδ T cell expansion after birth.

The origin of this receptor is a child who had a fever. The genes are TRDV2 and TRDJ1; TRDD2 or TRDD3 may be the D gene (5 bases each). Sample: blood. CDR3 region: CACDTASASGAKADKLIF. CDR3 in DNA: TGTGCCTGTGACACCGCTTCCGCCTCGGGGGCCAAGGCCGATAAACTCATCTTT.